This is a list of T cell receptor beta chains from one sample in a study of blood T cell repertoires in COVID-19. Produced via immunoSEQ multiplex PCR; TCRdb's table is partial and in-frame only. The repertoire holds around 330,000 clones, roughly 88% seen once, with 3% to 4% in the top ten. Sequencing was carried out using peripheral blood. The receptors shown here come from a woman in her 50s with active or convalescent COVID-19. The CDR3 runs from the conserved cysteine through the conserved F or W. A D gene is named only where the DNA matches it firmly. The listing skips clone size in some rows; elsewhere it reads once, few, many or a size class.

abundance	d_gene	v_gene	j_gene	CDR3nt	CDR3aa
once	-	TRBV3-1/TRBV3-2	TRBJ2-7	TGTGCCAGCAGCCAGCGGGGCGGGGTACGGGAGCAGTACTTC	CASSQRGGVREQYF
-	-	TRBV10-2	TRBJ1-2	TGCGCCAGCAATGGGGACTCTGGCGGCTATGGCTACACCTTC	CASNGDSGGYGYTF
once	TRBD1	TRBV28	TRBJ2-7	TGTGCCAGCAGTCGGACAGGTTACGAGCAGTACTTC	CASSRTGYEQYF
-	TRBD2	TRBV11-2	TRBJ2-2	TGTGCCAGCAGACCGGGACTAGCGGGAGTGAACACCGGGGAGCTGTTTTTT	CASRPGLAGVNTGELFF
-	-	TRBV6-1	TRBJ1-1	TGTGCCAGTCTCGACGTAGCGAACACTGAAGCTTTCTTT	CASLDVANTEAFF
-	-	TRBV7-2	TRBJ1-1	TGTGCCAGCAGCGACCCGACAGGACTGAACACTGAAGCTTTCTTT	CASSDPTGLNTEAFF
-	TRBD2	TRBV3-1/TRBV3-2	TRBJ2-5	TGTGCCAGCAGCCAAGTGGACGGGGGGGCCAAAGAGACCCAGTACTTC	CASSQVDGGAKETQYF
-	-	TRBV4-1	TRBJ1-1	TGCGCCAGCAGCCTTTTGAGGGACACTGAAGCTTTCTTT	CASSLLRDTEAFF
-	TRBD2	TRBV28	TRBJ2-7	TGTGCCAGCAGTTCCGCGGGGGGCCTGTCCTACGAGCAGTACTTC	CASSSAGGLSYEQYF
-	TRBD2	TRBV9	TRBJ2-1	TGTGCCAGCAGCCCTACTAGCGTGCATGAGCAGTTCTTC	CASSPTSVHEQFF
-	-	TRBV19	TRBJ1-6	TGTGCCAGTAGTATAGGACAGAAGCCTAATTCACCCCTCCACTTT	CASSIGQKPNSPLHF
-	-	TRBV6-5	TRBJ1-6	TGTGCCAGCACCCAGCGGGATTCACCCCTCCACTTT	CASTQRDSPLHF
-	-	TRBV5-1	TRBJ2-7	TGCGCCAGCAGCCCGGAGGACTCCCTTTTATACGAGCAGTACTTC	CASSPEDSLLYEQYF
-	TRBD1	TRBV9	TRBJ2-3	TGTGCCAGCAGTCCTACAGGGGCAGATACGCAGTATTTT	CASSPTGADTQYF
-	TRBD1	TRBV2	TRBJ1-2	TGTGCCAGCAGACGACAGGGGGAAAATGGCTACACCTTC	CASRRQGENGYTF
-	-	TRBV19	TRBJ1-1	TGTGCCACCGAAGACAGAAAAACTGAAGCTTTCTTT	CATEDRKTEAFF
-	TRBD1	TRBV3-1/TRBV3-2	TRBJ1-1	TGTGCCAGCAGCCAAAGGGACAGACCGAACACTGAAGCTTTCTTT	CASSQRDRPNTEAFF
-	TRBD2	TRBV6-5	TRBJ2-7	TGTGCCAGCAGTTACGCTAGCGGGGGGGCGATCGAGCAGTACTTC	CASSYASGGAIEQYF
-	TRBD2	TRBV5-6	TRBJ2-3	TGTGCCAGCAGCGGGGTAGCGGGGGGTACGACAGATACGCAGTATTTT	CASSGVAGGTTDTQYF
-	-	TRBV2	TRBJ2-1	TGTGCCAGCAGTGAAATGGCAGGGGGGAGAAATGAGCAGTTCTTC	CASSEMAGGRNEQFF